These 12 T cell receptor beta chains came from one sample sequenced in a study of blood T cell dynamics during melanoma immunotherapy. Some clones are missing from TCRdb's copy, which holds only in-frame ones; the method was immunoSEQ multiplex PCR. The profile shows 9,000 to 13,000 clones, around 91% of them singletons. Noted time point: pre-treatment baseline. Sequenced material: blood, taken from a patient treated with checkpoint blockade. Receptors originate from a human donor with melanoma.

This clone was detected a few times. The genes are TRBV7-2 and TRBJ2-2; 11 nucleotides line up with TRBD2. This CDR3 is built from 16 residues. Per germline, CDR1 SGHTA and CDR2 FQGNSA. J gave up 1 base and V 6 bases, and 4 bases lay outside the gene matches. CDR3 bases: TGTGCCAGCAGACTTACTAGCGGGGGGAACACCGGGGAGCTGTTTTTT. It is translated as CASRLTSGGNTGELFF.

The rearrangement uses TRBV5-6 and TRBJ2-1, with a tentative D call TRBD2 (5 bases). V dropped 0 bases and J dropped 6 bases, with 13 bases sitting between them. There are 15 residues in the CDR3. Per germline, CDR1 SGHDT and CDR2 YYEEEE. The CDR3 loop is CASSLGPRESNEQFF. The CDR3 DNA reads TGTGCCAGCAGCTTGGGCCCACGGGAAAGCAATGAGCAGTTCTTC.

About this clone: At one boundary the junction diverges from the germline segment, which might be a read error. The genes are TRBV5-1 and TRBJ2-3, with TRBD2 matching over 9 bases. This CDR3 spans 17 amino acids. The V gene's germline CDR1 is SGHRS and CDR2 YFSETQ. The CDR3 sequence is CTSSLTVAGDITDTQYF. In DNA form, the CDR3 reads TGCACCAGCAGCTTGACGGTAGCGGGAGACATAACAGATACGCAGTATTTT.

This clone was detected only a few times. The gene calls are TRBV7-9 and TRBJ1-3; a possible D gene is TRBD1 (6 bases). Germline-derived CDR1 and CDR2 are SEHNR and FQNEAQ (reference sequence). The length of the CDR3 is 14 residues. V lost 8 bases, J lost 0 bases, and 11 bases lay in between. The CDR3 sequence: CASGDRYSGNTIYF. For the CDR3, the DNA is TGTGCCAGCGGTGACAGGTACTCTGGAAACACCATATATTTT.

The chain combines TRBV28 with TRBJ2-3; the D call may be TRBD1 or TRBD2 (5 bases each). This CDR3 contains 13 residues. Trimming pared 4 bases from V and 5 bases from J, leaving 10 bases between. CDR1 MDHEN and CDR2 SYDVKM come from the germline V gene. The CDR3 sequence: CASSSARGDTQYF. The CDR3 nucleotides are TGTGCCAGCAGTTCGGCGAGGGGAGATACGCAGTATTTT.

This clone was recorded once. The CDR3: CACGREAYNEQFF. The CDR3 region has the DNA TGTGCTTGCGGGCGGGAGGCTTACAATGAGCAGTTCTTC. The V and J genes are TRBV10-3 and TRBJ2-1; 8 bases are shared with TRBD2. Germline V lookup: CDR1 ENHRY, CDR2 SYGVKD. The CDR3 has 13 amino acids.

V gene TRBV11-1 combines with J gene TRBJ2-1; D is ambiguous. CDR3 length equals 13 residues. The germline V gene encodes CDR1 SGHAT and CDR2 FQDESV (reference sequence). Trimming took off 0 bases at V and 2 bases at J, with 2 bases between the two ends. Here the CDR3 DNA reads TGTGCCAGCAGCTTAGCGACCTACAATGAGCAGTTCTTC. This translates into CASSLATYNEQFF. The whole variable domain, remainder taken from reference TRBV11-1 and TRBJ2-1, is EAEVAQSPRYKITEKSQAVAFWCDPISGHATLYWYRQILGQGPELLVQFQDESVVDDSQLPKDRFSAERLKGVDSTLKIQPAELGDSAMYLCASSLATYNEQFFGPGTRLTVL.

V gene TRBV27 combines with J gene TRBJ2-7, with TRBD2 matching 7 bases. The CDR3 consists of 15 residues. Per the germline V gene, CDR1 is MNHEY and CDR2 is SMNVEV (reference sequence). J was trimmed by 3 bases and V by 4 bases; bases with no gene match: 9. The DNA of the CDR3 is TGTGCCAGCAGTTCCCCTGGCGGGAGCGACTACGAGCAGTACTTC. It codes for CASSSPGGSDYEQYF.

This clone was counted a few times. This chain uses TRBV15 with TRBJ1-2; TRBD1 is a possible D gene (5 bases). Trimming left V 4 bases short and J 8 bases short, with 5 bases between. Germline loops: CDR1 LNHNV, CDR2 YYDKDF (reference sequence). This CDR3 has 10 amino acids. The CDR3 spells CATSKGGYTF. The DNA for the CDR3 is TGTGCCACCAGCAAGGGGGGCTACACCTTC.

This clone was observed once. J is TRBJ2-7 and V is TRBV4-2; a weak D match, TRBD1 (6 bases). Between the trimmed V and J ends, which lost 0 bases and 3 bases, there was a span of 15 bases. Germline V lookup: CDR1 LGHNA, CDR2 YNFKEQ. The CDR3 is 16 residues long. CDR3 in DNA: TGTGCCAGCAGCCAAGATAGTTGGACAGATTACTACGAGCAGTACTTC. Its translation: CASSQDSWTDYYEQYF.

J is TRBJ2-3 and V is TRBV6-6; 9 bases fit TRBD2. The CDR3 contains 13 residues. V shed 9 bases and J 4 bases; nucleotides not matched to a gene: 5. Germline CDR1 is MNHNY and CDR2 is SVGAGI (reference sequence). CDR3 sequence: CASSGRVADTQYF. CDR3 coding DNA: TGTGCCAGTAGCGGGAGAGTGGCAGATACGCAGTATTTT.

The chain carries TRBV12-5 and TRBJ2-5; D possibly uses TRBD1 or TRBD2 (6 bases each). V was pared by 4 bases and J by 5 bases, with 14 bases between. Looked up from germline, CDR1 is LGHNT and CDR2 is FRNRAP. The CDR3 is 14 residues long. This chain's CDR3 is CASGSGEVGETQYF. The CDR3 DNA sequence: TGTGCTAGTGGTTCAGGGGAGGTTGGGGAGACCCAGTACTTC.